This T cell receptor beta chain was captured in a study of T cells after yellow fever vaccination. Study summary: With SMART-Seq v4 Ultra Low Input, the fractions containing low cell numbers were prepared.

As for this clonotype: Its antigen is undetermined.

Study outcomes and limitations: Clonotypes appearing in both CD4 and CD8 compartments existed, and their share was small. Abundant bulk-population clonotypes could contaminate the FACS-sorted repertoires.

TCRdb re-derived calls from the 5' RACE reads in MiXCR, one entry per CDR3 protein. This table holds 620,000 or so distinct CDR3 sequences, about 12% found once. The TCR was taken from a young man who received the YFV17D yellow fever vaccine. The sample in question was PBMCs, obtained on the day of the yellow fever booster vaccination.

CDR3: CASSLDVSDGVSPLHF. Written as DNA, the CDR3 is TGCGCCAGCAGCTTGGATGTAAGCGACGGGGTTTCACCCCTCCACTTT. The rearrangement uses TRBV5-1 and TRBJ1-6; D is ambiguous. The CDR3 runs 16 residues. Deletions cut 0 bases from V and 9 bases from J, with 16 bases between. Germline CDR1 SGHRS, CDR2 YFSETQ.